A single sample is the source of the 30 T cell receptor beta chains below, sequenced in a study of shared clonotypes between healthy human individuals (TCRdb year 2020). The receptor library was made with the immunoSEQ multiplex PCR assay. The table comes from immuneACCESS by way of TCRdb, which keeps in-frame sequences with V and J called. Part of the clones is missing from these tables; in studies checked, under half for an unresolved V gene and the rest for unknown reasons. The sample data list roughly 1 million clones, and around four fifths of these were observed just once. The ten biggest clones cover approximately 1.5% of the sample. The sequenced sample consisted of memory CD4+ T cells sorted from blood. The cell subset or site label of this sample denotes: CD45RA-negative fraction. The source of these receptors is a man aged 18 to 29 in good health.

The chain joins TRBV7-2 to TRBJ2-7, with D maybe TRBD2 (5 bases). The CDR3 sequence is 14 residues long. Looked up from germline, CDR1 is SGHTA and CDR2 is FQGNSA. Trimming took off 0 bases at V and 2 bases at J, with 8 bases between the two ends. The CDR3 reads CASSLAGSAYEQYF. The CDR3 bases are TGTGCCAGCAGCTTAGCCGGTAGCGCCTACGAGCAGTACTTC. The full variable domain, completed using reference TRBV7-2 and TRBJ2-7, is GAGVSQSPSNKVTEKGKDVELRCDPISGHTALYWYRQSLGQGLEFLIYFQGNSAPDKSGLPSDRFSAERTGGSVSTLTIQRTQQEDSAVYLCASSLAGSAYEQYFGPGTRLTVT.

The CDR3 DNA is TGCGCCAGCGGGGAGGCGCCCAGCTACGAGCAGTACTTC. As protein: CASGEAPSYEQYF. The J gene is TRBJ2-7, the V gene TRBV5-1; maybe TRBD2 (6 bases). The V gene lost 7 bases and the J gene lost 3 bases, with 14 bases spanning the gap. Germline-derived CDR1 and CDR2 are SGHRS and YFSETQ. This CDR3 comprises 13 residues.

This clone has just a few counts. The V call is TRBV5-1, the J call TRBJ1-3; 11 positions agree with TRBD1. The CDR3 sequence is 15 residues long. The germline V gene encodes CDR1 SGHRS and CDR2 YFSETQ. Losses at the gene ends were 4 bases for V and 8 bases for J; bases not matched to a gene: 8. CDR3 loop: CASSTQDRGLDTIYF. CDR3 in DNA: TGCGCCAGCAGCACCCAGGACAGGGGGCTCGACACCATATATTTT. The full variable domain, its missing parts supplied by reference TRBV5-1 and TRBJ1-3, is KAGVTQTPRYLIKTRGQQVTLSCSPISGHRSVSWYQQTPGQGLQFLFEYFSETQRNKGNFPGRFSGRQFSNSRSEMNVSTLELGDSALYLCASSTQDRGLDTIYFGEGSWLTVV.

The chain carries TRBV7-9 and TRBJ2-5; TRBD2 matches 9 bases. Germline lookup yields CDR1 SEHNR and CDR2 FQNEAQ (reference sequence). V lost 5 bases to trimming and J lost 2 bases; unmatched junction nucleotides: 9. This CDR3 has 16 amino acids. The CDR3 coding sequence is TGTGCCAGCAGCCGCCTAATTGGACTAGCGCAAGAGACCCAGTACTTC. Amino acids: CASSRLIGLAQETQYF.

This clone was seen only once. This chain connects TRBV5-1 to TRBJ1-6, with TRBD1 as a possible D gene (5 bases). The CDR3 is 16 residues long. Trimming took off 4 bases at V and 8 bases at J, with 19 bases between the two ends. Germline-derived CDR1 and CDR2 are SGHRS and YFSETQ. CDR3 sequence reads: CASSPIQIDRDSPLHF. The DNA for the CDR3 is TGCGCCAGCAGCCCTATTCAAATAGACAGAGATTCACCCCTCCACTTT.

Here the CDR3 reads CASRPGRGGGAWETQYF. The CDR3 bases are TGTGCCAGCAGACCTGGGAGGGGCGGGGGGGCCTGGGAGACCCAGTACTTC. J is TRBJ2-5 and V is TRBV27, with TRBD2 identical over 9 bases. Germline V gene data show CDR1 as MNHEY and CDR2 as SMNVEV (reference sequence). The junction had 16 bases not matched to a gene; V was cut back by 6 bases and J by 5 bases. CDR3 length: 17 residues.

Only one count was recorded for this clone. This chain connects TRBV7-8 to TRBJ2-2; possibly TRBD1 for D (6 bases). Germline V lookup: CDR1 SGHVS, CDR2 FQNEAQ. The V and J ends lost 10 bases and 2 bases respectively, with 17 bases between them. The CDR3 has 15 residues. The CDR3 reads CANRVGTINTGELFF. CDR3 DNA sequence: TGTGCCAACAGGGTGGGGACCATTAACACCGGGGAGCTGTTTTTT.

The chain joins TRBV19 to TRBJ1-1; possible D gene TRBD1, 6 bases. The CDR3 covers 15 residues. Deletions cut 6 bases from V and 4 bases from J, with 18 bases between. Germline V CDR1 and CDR2: LNHDA, SQIVND (reference sequence). CDR3 sequence: CASSTEPGAVTEAFF. As DNA, the CDR3 is TGTGCCAGTAGCACGGAGCCGGGGGCGGTCACTGAAGCTTTCTTT. The full variable domain, in which reference TRBV19 and TRBJ1-1 provide the parts outside the CDR3, is DGGITQSPKYLFRKEGQNVTLSCEQNLNHDAMYWYRQDPGQGLRLIYYSQIVNDFQKGDIAEGYSVSREKKESFPLTVTSAQKNPTAFYLCASSTEPGAVTEAFFGQGTRLTVV.

The gene calls are TRBV5-1 and TRBJ2-7; perhaps TRBD2 as D (6 bases). Germline CDR1 reads SGHRS; CDR2 reads YFSETQ. The V gene lost 5 bases and the J gene lost 0 bases, with 9 bases spanning the gap. The CDR3 totals 13 residues. CDR3 in DNA: TGCGCCAGCAGACTAGCAGGCTCCTACGAGCAGTACTTC. Its protein product is CASRLAGSYEQYF. Drawing the rest from reference TRBV5-1 and TRBJ2-7, the complete variable domain is KAGVTQTPRYLIKTRGQQVTLSCSPISGHRSVSWYQQTPGQGLQFLFEYFSETQRNKGNFPGRFSGRQFSNSRSEMNVSTLELGDSALYLCASRLAGSYEQYFGPGTRLTVT.

This clone appeared a few times. The chain links TRBV5-4 to TRBJ2-3; D remains ambiguous. Germline CDR1 and CDR2: SGHNT and YYREEE (reference sequence). V shed 1 base and J shed 0 bases, with 15 bases lying between them. There are 17 residues in the CDR3. For the CDR3, the DNA is TGTGCCAGCAGCTTGAAGGTTGGCGGCACTAGCACAGATACGCAGTATTTT. Protein sequence: CASSLKVGGTSTDTQYF.

This clone was picked up many times. The CDR3 region has the DNA TGTGCCAGCAGTGACTTTACAGGGGTCTATGGCTACACCTTC. It translates to CASSDFTGVYGYTF. The V call is TRBV6-1, the J call TRBJ1-2; 7 positions agree with TRBD1. Trimming at V came to 3 bases and at J to 4 bases, leaving 5 bases not matched to a gene. This CDR3 has 14 residues. From germline, CDR1 is MNHNS and CDR2 SASEGT.

The V gene is TRBV19, the J gene TRBJ1-1, with 7 bases aligning to TRBD1. This CDR3 spans 14 amino acids. Losses at the gene ends were 3 bases for V and 3 bases for J; bases not matched to a gene: 4. Germline V lookup: CDR1 LNHDA, CDR2 SQIVND (reference sequence). The CDR3 nucleotides are TGTGCCAGTAGTATGCAGGGGGTCTACACTGAAGCTTTCTTT. Protein sequence: CASSMQGVYTEAFF.

This chain joins TRBV5-1 and TRBJ2-2; a possible D gene is TRBD1 (5 bases). Deletions cut 0 bases from V and 7 bases from J, with 10 bases between. Germline V gives CDR1 SGHRS, CDR2 YFSETQ. CDR3 length equals 14 residues. The CDR3 sequence: CASSLEGFGGELFF. CDR3 sequence (DNA): TGCGCCAGCAGCTTGGAGGGGTTTGGCGGGGAGCTGTTTTTT.

This rearrangement joins TRBV6-1 to TRBJ1-3; D remains ambiguous. V lost 6 bases and J 4 bases, leaving 16 bases between the germline ends. Germline CDR1 MNHNS, CDR2 SASEGT. The CDR3 has 15 residues. CDR3 sequence: CASSQGLSGGNTIYF. The DNA of the CDR3 is TGTGCCAGCAGCCAAGGCTTATCCGGGGGAAACACCATATATTTT.

The J gene is TRBJ2-1, the V gene TRBV27; D remains unclear. There are 12 residues in the CDR3. Germline values: CDR1 MNHEY, CDR2 SMNVEV (reference sequence). The germline V and J ends were trimmed by 6 bases and 12 bases, with 15 bases remaining between them. The CDR3 here is CASSQLGRGQFF. The CDR3 DNA follows: TGTGCCAGCAGCCAACTCGGACGTGGGCAGTTCTTC.

The chain has TRBV9 and TRBJ2-1, with D maybe TRBD2 (6 bases). This CDR3 has 14 residues. V dropped 0 bases and J dropped 9 bases, with 13 bases sitting between them. Germline CDR1 reads SGDLS; CDR2 reads YYNGEE. CDR3 amino acids: CASSVEGTGGEQFF. As DNA, the CDR3 is TGTGCCAGCAGCGTAGAGGGAACCGGGGGTGAGCAGTTCTTC.

The rearrangement joins TRBV5-6 to TRBJ2-5; weak D call: TRBD1 (6 bases). The germline gives CDR1 SGHDT, CDR2 YYEEEE. There are 15 residues in the CDR3. V lost 4 bases to trimming and J lost 13 bases, with 26 bases between them. The CDR3 loop is CASSRPSQGTSLVYF. In DNA form, the CDR3 reads TGTGCCAGCAGCCGACCCTCACAGGGTACCTCACTGGTGTACTTC. The whole variable domain, filled in from reference TRBV5-6 and TRBJ2-5, reads DAGVTQSPTHLIKTRGQQVTLRCSPKSGHDTVSWYQQALGQGPQFIFQYYEEEERQRGNFPDRFSGHQFPNYSSELNVNALLLGDSALYLCASSRPSQGTSLVYFGPGTRLLVL.

The chain recombines TRBV6-1 with TRBJ1-5; D perhaps matches TRBD1 (6 bases). V was pared by 0 bases and J by 6 bases, with 12 bases between. Per germline, CDR1 MNHNS and CDR2 SASEGT. The CDR3 loop spans 15 amino acids. CDR3 sequence reads: CASSEARPTGQPQHF. CDR3 in DNA: TGTGCCAGCAGTGAAGCTCGACCGACAGGTCAGCCCCAGCATTTT.

J is TRBJ1-3 and V is TRBV10-3; D gene ambiguous. The ends were cut back, 3 bases at V and 6 bases at J, with 9 bases in the middle. Germline CDR1 and CDR2: ENHRY and SYGVKD. The CDR3 contains 13 residues. In DNA, the CDR3 is TGTGCCATCAGTGATTCTTCGCCAAACACCATATATTTT. This gives the protein CAISDSSPNTIYF.

The chain uses TRBV6-4 and TRBJ2-6; D gene ambiguous. Trimming stripped 2 bases from V and 1 base from J, with 3 bases between. Germline V lookup: CDR1 MRHNA, CDR2 SNTAGT. The CDR3 loop spans 14 amino acids. In DNA form, the CDR3 reads TGTGCCAGCAGTGACCCGTCTGGGGCCAACGTCCTGACTTTC. This gives the protein CASSDPSGANVLTF.

This clone has a single count. The chain employs TRBV5-1 and TRBJ2-5; 9 bases are shared with TRBD1. The junction had 8 bases not matched to a gene; V was cut back by 4 bases and J by 4 bases. Per germline, CDR1 SGHRS and CDR2 YFSETQ. The CDR3 is made up of 15 amino acids. Here the CDR3 reads CASSLQGQGGETQYF. CDR3 bases: TGCGCCAGCAGCCTCCAGGGACAGGGTGGAGAGACCCAGTACTTC.

This clone was seen a handful of times. The chain joins TRBV30 to TRBJ1-1, with D unresolved. Looked up from germline, CDR1 is GTSNPN and CDR2 is SVGIG (reference sequence). V was trimmed by 1 base and J by 0 bases, leaving 12 bases between them. CDR3 size: 15 residues. The CDR3 is CAWSATVSMNTEAFF. In DNA, the CDR3 is TGTGCCTGGAGTGCGACGGTTAGCATGAACACTGAAGCTTTCTTT.

The V call is TRBV30, the J call TRBJ1-1; a weak D match, TRBD1 (6 bases). V was trimmed by 4 bases and J by 2 bases, leaving 14 bases between them. Per germline, CDR1 GTSNPN and CDR2 SVGIG (reference sequence). The CDR3 has 14 amino acids. The CDR3 DNA sequence: TGTGCCTGGAAGGGGGGCCTGGGAAACACTGAAGCTTTCTTT. It translates to CAWKGGLGNTEAFF.

The chain carries TRBV9 and TRBJ1-6; 7 bases fit TRBD1. CDR1 and CDR2 from the germline V gene are SGDLS and YYNGEE. The CDR3 totals 15 residues. Trimming cost V 0 bases and J 6 bases; bases outside gene matches: 3. For the CDR3, the DNA is TGTGCCAGCAGCGTAGGGGACAGTACTAATTCACCCCTCCACTTT. It translates to CASSVGDSTNSPLHF.

The chain carries TRBV9 and TRBJ1-4; D not certain. Germline V gene sequence: CDR1 SGDLS, CDR2 YYNGEE. Trimming cost V 0 bases and J 8 bases, with 14 bases left between them. The CDR3 extends over 15 amino acids. The CDR3 protein is CASSVGVQVGEKLFF. The CDR3 region has the DNA TGTGCCAGCAGCGTAGGGGTGCAGGTAGGGGAAAAACTGTTTTTT.

The CDR3 sequence: CASSLAYSSSGANVLTF. CDR3 DNA sequence: TGTGCCAGCAGCTTAGCATACTCTTCCTCTGGGGCCAACGTCCTGACTTTC. The genes are TRBV7-6 and TRBJ2-6; D is ambiguous. The V gene's germline CDR1 is SGHVS and CDR2 FNYEAQ. This CDR3 comprises 17 residues. The V gene lost 0 bases and the J gene lost 0 bases, with 9 bases spanning the gap.

For this clone: The same CDR3 also results from other DNA sequences found in this sample. The chain has TRBV5-1 and TRBJ2-5; D gene unclear. Between the trimmed V and J ends, which lost 3 bases and 1 base, there was a span of 7 bases. The germline gives CDR1 SGHRS, CDR2 YFSETQ. CDR3 length: 13 amino acids. The CDR3 DNA sequence: TGCGCCAGCAGCTCCGCGAGCCAAGAGACCCAGTACTTC. This sequence encodes CASSSASQETQYF. The entire variable domain, with the rest obtained from reference TRBV5-1 and TRBJ2-5, is as follows: KAGVTQTPRYLIKTRGQQVTLSCSPISGHRSVSWYQQTPGQGLQFLFEYFSETQRNKGNFPGRFSGRQFSNSRSEMNVSTLELGDSALYLCASSSASQETQYFGPGTRLLVL.

J is TRBJ1-2 and V is TRBV19; TRBD1 might be the D (6 bases). Germline CDR1 LNHDA, CDR2 SQIVND (reference sequence). V was pared by 7 bases and J by 8 bases, with 17 bases between. This CDR3 region has 13 residues. CDR3 amino acids: CASTNGAGEGYTF. As DNA, the CDR3 is TGTGCCAGTACTAATGGGGCAGGGGAAGGCTACACCTTC.

This rearrangement joins TRBV10-3 to TRBJ1-3; 7 nucleotides agree with TRBD1. Germline V gene sequence: CDR1 ENHRY, CDR2 SYGVKD. Trimming took 6 bases from V and 3 from J; bases not matched to a gene: 8. This CDR3 is built from 15 residues. This CDR3 is CAIRDTGVLGNTIYF. The CDR3 DNA follows: TGTGCCATCAGAGACACAGGGGTCCTTGGAAACACCATATATTTT.

In this sample, this clone turned up once. This chain links TRBV5-4 with TRBJ2-1; 7 bases agree with TRBD2. Germline V CDR1 and CDR2: SGHNT, YYREEE (reference sequence). The ends lost 4 bases at V and 2 bases at J; junction bases unmatched: 6. This CDR3 spans 15 amino acids. CDR3 nucleotide sequence: TGTGCCAGCAGCCGGAGCGGGGTTACCTACAATGAGCAGTTCTTC. This gives the protein CASSRSGVTYNEQFF.